This record concerns one T cell receptor (beta chain) sequence. Trimming removed 3 bases from V and 4 bases from J; junction bases left unmatched: 4. The CDR3 spans 14 residues. Germline V CDR1 and CDR2: LNHNV, YYDKDF (reference sequence). TCR beta CDR3 amplification used RNA transcripts. Following a first-round RT-PCR that used HTBI primers, a second-round multiplex PCR was carried out. TCRdb itself ran the multiplex PCR reads through MiXCR, one entry per CDR3 protein. The table includes 200,000 to 250,000 distinct CDR3 sequences, 20% to 25% detected once. This entry comes from a study of Graves' ophthalmopathy and Graves' hyperthyroidism.

V gene TRBV15 combines with J gene TRBJ2-5; 8 nucleotides match TRBD1. This receptor was taken from a woman between 50 and 59 years old with Graves' ophthalmopathy. Input material: peripheral blood. The CDR3: CATSSYTGGETQYF. DNA for the CDR3: TGTGCCACCAGCAGCTATACAGGGGGAGAGACCCAGTACTTC.